This T cell receptor (beta chain) comes out of a study of cytomegalovirus exposure and HLA in healthy donors. Regarding the study as a whole: Earlier analysis found most TCR beta V segments productive about 87% or about 30% of the time. The authors listed 150 to 200 TCR beta chains as cytomegalovirus-associated.

This clone was seen a handful of times. Antigen unknown. The germline gives CDR1 MGHRA, CDR2 YSYEKL. The CDR3 has 15 residues. V was pared by 1 base and J by 0 bases, with 7 bases between. The PCR made use of 60 Vbeta and 13 Jbeta primers. Here immunoSEQ multiplex PCR was the method, and the copy in TCRdb shows in-frame clones only, minus some. The sample includes roughly 190,000 clones, roughly four fifths of them seen just once. The gene calls are TRBV4-1 and TRBJ1-3; no firm D call. Sequencing was performed on PBMCs. The clonotype was recovered from a woman aged 18-29 years in good health and CMV-seronegative. The CDR3 region is CASSQVRSSGNTIYF. The CDR3 nucleotides read TGCGCCAGCAGCCAAGTACGGAGCTCTGGAAACACCATATATTTT.